A single T cell receptor beta chain is shown here with its context. What it binds is not known. The data are from a study of yellow fever vaccine responses in identical twins. Broader study findings: Twins reportedly appeared to share part of their vaccine T cell response while keeping part individual.

A single record per CDR3 protein comes from TCRdb applying MiXCR to the RT-PCR reads. The sample shows roughly 17,000 distinct CDR3 sequences, about 61% of them seen only once. The sequencing here drew on T cells from blood (PBMCs), unsorted or a sorted subset (not recorded which), taken before or after yellow fever vaccination (not recorded which). The clonotype comes from a woman aged 18-30 years who received the yellow fever vaccine.

This chain's CDR3 is CSVRAGDYGYTF. CDR3 in DNA: TGCAGCGTTCGGGCAGGGGACTATGGCTACACCTTC. The chain uses TRBV29-1 and TRBJ1-2; the D gene is possibly TRBD1 (6 bases). Germline-derived CDR1 and CDR2 are SQVTM and ANQGSEA. This CDR3 has 12 residues. Deletions cut 5 bases from V and 3 bases from J, with 10 bases between.